This TCR beta chain was sequenced in a study of blood T cell repertoires in COVID-19. Sequenced by immunoSEQ multiplex PCR; TCRdb stores in-frame clones only, minus some. The data contain about 220,000 clones, about 88% of them seen just once; the ten biggest clones take up just over 2.5%. V lost 0 bases and J lost 2, with 13 bases in between. Germline CDR1 is LGHNA and CDR2 is YSLEER. The CDR3 contains 16 residues. Living in about two dozen US areas, the participants were between about 18 and 100 years of age. The chain recombines TRBV4-3 with TRBJ1-2, with D uncertain. This receptor was identified in a woman aged 30 to 39 who had recovered from COVID-19. Sequencing was done on a sample of PBMCs or T cells enriched from blood (not recorded which). The CDR3 here is CASSQDRRNSNYGYTF. The CDR3 bases are TGCGCCAGCAGCCAAGATCGGCGTAACAGCAACTATGGCTACACCTTC.